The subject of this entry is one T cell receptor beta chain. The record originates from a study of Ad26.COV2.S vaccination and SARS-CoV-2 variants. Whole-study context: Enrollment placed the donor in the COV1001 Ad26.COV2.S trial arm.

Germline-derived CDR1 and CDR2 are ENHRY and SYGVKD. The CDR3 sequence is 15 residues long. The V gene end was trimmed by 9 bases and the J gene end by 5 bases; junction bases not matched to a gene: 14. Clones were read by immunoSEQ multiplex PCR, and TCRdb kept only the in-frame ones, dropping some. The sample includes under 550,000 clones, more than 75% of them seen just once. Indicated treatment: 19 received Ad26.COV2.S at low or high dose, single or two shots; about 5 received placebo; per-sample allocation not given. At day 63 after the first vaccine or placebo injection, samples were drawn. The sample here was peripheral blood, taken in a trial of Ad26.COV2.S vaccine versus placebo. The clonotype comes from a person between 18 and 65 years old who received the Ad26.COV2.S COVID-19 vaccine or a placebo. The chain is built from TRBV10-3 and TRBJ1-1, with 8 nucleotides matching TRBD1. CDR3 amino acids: CAIKRTGLGGTEAFF. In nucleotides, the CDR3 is TGTGCCATTAAAAGGACAGGGTTGGGGGGAACTGAAGCTTTCTTT.